The entry below describes one T cell receptor beta chain. This sample is part of a study of blood T cell repertoires in COVID-19. Background on the study: Spain, Italy and the United States supplied samples that represented acute and convalescent COVID-19. PBMCs, B-cell-depleted T cells, or T cells provided the cDNA or gDNA that made up the material.

Methods used by the authors: For nucleated cells, counts were estimated from reference gene primer amplification. Sequencing used immunoSEQ multiplex PCR; TCRdb keeps in-frame clones, though not all of them. V and J calls and clone size are those listed in that table; D and trimming were worked out from the DNA. The table has around 64,000 clones, roughly 87% seen once. Losses at the gene ends were 1 base for V and 6 bases for J; bases not matched to a gene: 8. The germline gives CDR1 MNHEY, CDR2 SMNVEV (reference sequence). The CDR3 is 16 amino acids. This chain links TRBV27 with TRBJ2-1, with 8 positions matching TRBD2. This TCR was recovered from a woman younger than 30 with acute or convalescent COVID-19. The specimen sequenced was peripheral blood. The CDR3 DNA follows: TGTGCCAGCAGTTTATTCCCCAGCGGGAGCCTCAATGAGCAGTTCTTC. Protein product: CASSLFPSGSLNEQFF.